The following is a T cell receptor (beta chain) sequence with its context. Its antigen is not identified. V was cut by 0 bases and J by 12 bases, with 22 bases left in between. The germline gives CDR1 SGHNT, CDR2 YYREEE (reference sequence). This CDR3 has 16 residues. This table comes from immunoSEQ multiplex PCR, and its TCRdb copy is limited to in-frame clones, with some not included. The data hold approximately 95,000 clones, with about 68% observed a single time. These data are taken from a study of shared clonotypes between healthy human individuals. Whole-study results and caveats: Generally, estimated richness proved larger in naive subsets than it did in memory subsets. The researchers took only blood, and tissue repertoires probably look different. Naive CD4 clonotypes overlapped across a few donors at about 5%. In having few donors, the study represented limited genetic and exposure-history diversity.

The rearrangement joins TRBV5-4 to TRBJ2-1, with a weak D call TRBD2 (6 bases). Source material: memory CD8+ T cells sorted from blood. Specified subset: CD45RO+ cells pooled with CCR7-negative TemRA cells. The TCR was taken from a man under 40 in good health. This CDR3 is CASSLESGRPTLGQFF. The CDR3 region has the DNA TGTGCCAGCAGCTTGGAAAGCGGGCGCCCTACCCTAGGGCAGTTCTTC.